This T cell receptor beta chain is from a study of blood T cell repertoires in COVID-19. The ends were cut back, 0 bases at V and 0 bases at J, with 5 bases in the middle. Per germline, CDR1 GTSNPN and CDR2 SVGIG (reference sequence). The length of the CDR3 is 13 residues. A note on this clone: At the DNA level, this CDR3 is encoded by other sequences in the same sample as well.

Some clones are missing from TCRdb's copy, which holds only in-frame ones; the method was immunoSEQ multiplex PCR. The sample lists 250,000 to 350,000 clones, more than 85% occurring once. The sequence was obtained from a woman between 25 and 40 years old with COVID-19, enrolled during active disease. The gene calls are TRBV30 and TRBJ1-1; D gene unclear. What was sequenced was peripheral blood. CDR3 sequence: CAWSVQMNTEAFF. In nucleotides, the CDR3 is TGTGCCTGGAGTGTACAAATGAACACTGAAGCTTTCTTT.